The following is a T cell receptor beta chain sequence with its context. This entry belongs to a study of technical replicates of blood from a handful of donors. There are 17 residues in the CDR3. CDR1 SGHTA and CDR2 FQGNSA come from the germline V gene. Trimming took 0 bases from V and 0 from J, leaving 9 bases between them. Data came from immunoSEQ multiplex PCR; TCRdb stores just in-frame clones and leaves some out. The sample yields tens of thousands of clones, about 96% seen once. The V call is TRBV7-2, the J call TRBJ2-6; D not certain. This clonotype was sampled from a human donor in good health. Sequences were obtained from T cells isolated from PBMCs. The CDR3, as DNA: TGTGCCAGCAGCTTAGCCTCGGTTTCCTCTGGGGCCAACGTCCTGACTTTC. Protein sequence: CASSLASVSSGANVLTF.